This T cell receptor (beta chain) appears in the sequencing data of a study of OX40 agonist ivuxolimab in advanced cancers. Context from the whole study: Ivuxolimab was an agonistic, fully human IgG2 monoclonal antibody directed against OX40 (CD134), a costimulatory receptor. Intravenous ivuxolimab was administered to patients every 2 weeks at six dose levels: 0.01, 0.1, 0.3, 1.5, 3 and 10 mg/kg. Of the approximately 54 patients in dose escalation, about 20 had hepatocellular carcinoma, some 15 had melanoma, 9 had renal cell carcinoma and 9 had head and neck cancer. A male proportion of nearly 85% and a mean age of approximately 58 years, ranging from about 23 to 90, were recorded for the dose-escalation cohort. Patients were allowed to have had prior anti-PD-1, anti-PD-L1 or anti-CTLA-4 therapy, and around 43% of the dose-escalation patients had been treated with checkpoint inhibitors. Partial responses occurred in three dose-escalation patients: two with cutaneous melanoma and one with hepatocellular carcinoma. Peripheral TCRbeta sequencing aimed to test whether ivuxolimab altered TCR sequence diversity and caused clonal T-cell expansion. The monotherapy dose-escalation portion (N of about 50 patients) of the phase I ivuxolimab trial is reported in the paper. Study-wide conclusions, independent of this receptor: After ivuxolimab, CD8+ T cells had more expanded clones than CD4+ T cells on average. At doses of 0.1 to 3.0 mg/kg, clonal expansion of both CD4+ and CD8+ T cells in blood was seen between baseline and week 6. In the 0.1-3.0 mg/kg groups, partial responders had among the lowest normalized peripheral clonal expansion, particularly in CD8+ T cells. Low levels of normalized T-cell clonal expansion were also seen in some patients who did not respond. The antigen specificity of the clonally expanded peripheral T cells was not determined.

Patients with a history of autoimmune disease or receiving systemic immunosuppression were excluded from the trial. In every dose cohort, peripheral blood was drawn for TCR sequencing at baseline, cycle 4 day 1, and cycle 7 day 1. The samples were drawn from a first-in-human, open-label, multicenter phase I dose-escalation trial of ivuxolimab. Adults with locally advanced or metastatic head and neck squamous cell, hepatocellular, melanoma or renal cell carcinoma were enrolled in the trial. Before TCR sequencing, CD4+ T cells and CD8+ T cells from peripheral blood were sorted into separate populations. With regard to this clone: What this receptor recognizes is not known. The input lacks base qualities; no much larger clone sits a single base away.

Genomic DNA was extracted from sorted cells for sequencing of the TCRbeta CDR3 region. The immunoSEQ Assay was used for sequencing of TCRbeta CDR3 regions. TCRdb limited this immuneACCESS table to in-frame rearrangements with V and J called. A share of clones is missing; checked studies link under half to unresolved V genes, and the rest is unexplained. Within this sample are fewer than 90,000 clones, with roughly 86% of them counted one time only. Around 2.5% of the sample is taken by the ten largest. From the germline V gene, CDR1 is SNHLY and CDR2 is FYNNEI. From the cysteine through the phenylalanine, the CDR3 covers 14 amino acids. Only the CDR3 DNA stays, 42 bases, in frame from base 1. V is shortened by 1 base, J by 8 bases, and the region joining them spans 9 bases.

Sequenced material: CD4+ or CD8+ T cells sorted from blood, taken in a trial of the OX40 agonist ivuxolimab. The sequence was obtained from an adult with an advanced solid tumor such as melanoma, head and neck, liver or kidney cancer. This chain joins TRBV2 to TRBJ1-6, and possibly TRBD1, on 6 matching bases. The nucleotide sequence is given as TGTGCCAGCAGTGAAGACAGGGATTATTCACCCCTCCACTTT. This encodes CASSEDRDYSPLHF.